The T cell receptor (beta chain) described here comes from a study of T cells in Graves' hyperthyroidism and ophthalmopathy. This clonotype was found a few times. RNA transcripts served as the template for amplifying TCR beta CDR3 regions. Primed by the HTBI set, a first-round RT-PCR was run on the TCR CDR3. TCRdb independently ran MiXCR on the multiplex PCR reads; one entry per CDR3 protein. This sample has about 640,000 distinct CDR3 sequences, with around 20% found just once. Germline values: CDR1 MNHNS, CDR2 SASEGT. The CDR3 runs to 17 residues. The V end lost 4 bases, the J end lost 1 base, and 16 bases lay between the germline ends.

The genes are TRBV6-1 and TRBJ2-2; maybe TRBD1 (6 bases). This receptor was taken from a man between 25 and 39 years old with Graves' ophthalmopathy. Sample: blood. This CDR3 is CASSGVRGNRNTGELFF. CDR3 coding DNA: TGTGCCAGCAGTGGGGTCAGGGGCAACCGGAACACCGGGGAGCTGTTTTTT.